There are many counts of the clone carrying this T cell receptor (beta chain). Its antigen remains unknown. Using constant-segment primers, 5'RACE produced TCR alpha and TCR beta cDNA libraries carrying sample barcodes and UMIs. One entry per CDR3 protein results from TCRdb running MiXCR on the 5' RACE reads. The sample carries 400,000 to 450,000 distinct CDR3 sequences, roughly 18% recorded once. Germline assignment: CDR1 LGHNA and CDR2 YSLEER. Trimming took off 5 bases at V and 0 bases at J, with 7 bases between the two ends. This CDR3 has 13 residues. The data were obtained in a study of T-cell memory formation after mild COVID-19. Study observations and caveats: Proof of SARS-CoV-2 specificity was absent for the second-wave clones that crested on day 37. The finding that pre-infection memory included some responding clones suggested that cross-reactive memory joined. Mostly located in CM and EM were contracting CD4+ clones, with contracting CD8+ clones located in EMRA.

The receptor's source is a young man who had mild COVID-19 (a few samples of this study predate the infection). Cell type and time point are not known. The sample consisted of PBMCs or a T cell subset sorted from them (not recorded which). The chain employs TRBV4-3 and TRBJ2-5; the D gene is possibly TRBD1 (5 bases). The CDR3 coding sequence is TGCGCCAGCAGCTTGACAGACCAAGAGACCCAGTACTTC. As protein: CASSLTDQETQYF.